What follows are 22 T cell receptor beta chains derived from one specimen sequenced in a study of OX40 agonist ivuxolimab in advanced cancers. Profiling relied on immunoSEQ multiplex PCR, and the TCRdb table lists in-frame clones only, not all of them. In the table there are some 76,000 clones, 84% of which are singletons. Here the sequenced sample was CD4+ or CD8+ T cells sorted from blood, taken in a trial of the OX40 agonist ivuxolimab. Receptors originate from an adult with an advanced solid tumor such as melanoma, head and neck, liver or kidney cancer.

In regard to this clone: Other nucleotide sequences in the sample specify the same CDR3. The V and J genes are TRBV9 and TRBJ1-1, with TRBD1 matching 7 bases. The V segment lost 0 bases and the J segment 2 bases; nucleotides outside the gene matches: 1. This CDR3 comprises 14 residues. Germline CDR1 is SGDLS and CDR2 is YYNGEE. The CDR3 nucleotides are TGTGCCAGCAGCGTAGAAGGGGGCAACACTGAAGCTTTCTTT. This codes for CASSVEGGNTEAFF.

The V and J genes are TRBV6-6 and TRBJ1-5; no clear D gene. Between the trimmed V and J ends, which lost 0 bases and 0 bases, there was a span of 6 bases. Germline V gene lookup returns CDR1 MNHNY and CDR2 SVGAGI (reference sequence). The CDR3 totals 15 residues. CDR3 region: CASSYSRDSNQPQHF. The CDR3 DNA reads TGTGCCAGCAGTTACTCGAGAGATAGCAATCAGCCCCAGCATTTT.

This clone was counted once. The CDR3 sequence: CASSRGRVKDGYTF. DNA for the CDR3: TGTGCCAGCAGCCGCGGGAGGGTCAAGGATGGCTACACCTTC. The genes are TRBV7-8 and TRBJ1-2; no clear D gene. This CDR3 has 14 amino acids. V lost 5 bases and J lost 6, with 16 bases in between. CDR1 is SGHVS and CDR2 is FQNEAQ in the germline V gene.

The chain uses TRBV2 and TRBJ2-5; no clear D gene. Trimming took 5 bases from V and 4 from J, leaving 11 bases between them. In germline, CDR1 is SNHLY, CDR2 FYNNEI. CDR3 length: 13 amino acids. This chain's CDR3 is CASSSDGRETQYF. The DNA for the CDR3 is TGTGCCAGCAGTAGCGACGGCCGAGAGACCCAGTACTTC.

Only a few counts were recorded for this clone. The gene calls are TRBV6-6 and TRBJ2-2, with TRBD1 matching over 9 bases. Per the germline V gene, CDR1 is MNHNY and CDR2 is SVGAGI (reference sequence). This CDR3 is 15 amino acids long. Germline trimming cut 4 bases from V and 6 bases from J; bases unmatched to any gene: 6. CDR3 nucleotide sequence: TGTGCCAGCAGTTTCCGGGACAGGGCGGCCGGGGAGCTGTTTTTT. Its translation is CASSFRDRAAGELFF.

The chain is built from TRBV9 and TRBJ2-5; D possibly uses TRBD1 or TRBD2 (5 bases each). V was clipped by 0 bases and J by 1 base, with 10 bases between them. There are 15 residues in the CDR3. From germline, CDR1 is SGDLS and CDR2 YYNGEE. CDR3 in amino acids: CASSVATGAQETQYF. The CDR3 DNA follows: TGTGCCAGCAGCGTAGCTACCGGGGCCCAAGAGACCCAGTACTTC.

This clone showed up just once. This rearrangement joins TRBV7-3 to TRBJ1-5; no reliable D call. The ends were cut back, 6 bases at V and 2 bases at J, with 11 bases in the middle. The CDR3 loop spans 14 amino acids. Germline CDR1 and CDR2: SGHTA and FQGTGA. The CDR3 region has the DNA TGTGCCAGCAGTTTCATAAGGGGCAATCAGCCCCAGCATTTT. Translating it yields CASSFIRGNQPQHF.

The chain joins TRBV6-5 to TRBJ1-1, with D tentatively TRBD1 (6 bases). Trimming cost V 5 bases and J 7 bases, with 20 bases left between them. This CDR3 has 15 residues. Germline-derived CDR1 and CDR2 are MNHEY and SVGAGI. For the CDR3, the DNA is TGTGCCAGCAGTCGAATTACAGGGTGGGGAGGTGAAGCTTTCTTT. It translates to CASSRITGWGGEAFF.

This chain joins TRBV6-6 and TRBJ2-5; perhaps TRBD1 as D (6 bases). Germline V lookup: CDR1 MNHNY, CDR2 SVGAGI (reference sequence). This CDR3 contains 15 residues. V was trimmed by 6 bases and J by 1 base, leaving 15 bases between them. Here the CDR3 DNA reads TGTGCCAGCAGCATATACAGGGTTCCCCAAGAGACCCAGTACTTC. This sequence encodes CASSIYRVPQETQYF.

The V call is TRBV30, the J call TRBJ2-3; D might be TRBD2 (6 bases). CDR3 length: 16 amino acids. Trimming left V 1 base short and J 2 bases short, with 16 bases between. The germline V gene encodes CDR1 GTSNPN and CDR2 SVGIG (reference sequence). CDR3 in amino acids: CAWSGWASETTDTQYF. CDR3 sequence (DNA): TGTGCCTGGAGTGGTTGGGCTAGCGAAACCACAGATACGCAGTATTTT.

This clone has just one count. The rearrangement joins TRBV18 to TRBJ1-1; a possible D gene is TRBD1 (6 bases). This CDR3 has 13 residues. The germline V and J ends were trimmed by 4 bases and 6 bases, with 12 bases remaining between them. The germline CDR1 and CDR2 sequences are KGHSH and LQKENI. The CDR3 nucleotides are TGTGCCAGCTCACGGAACAGGGAATCTGAAGCTTTCTTT. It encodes CASSRNRESEAFF.

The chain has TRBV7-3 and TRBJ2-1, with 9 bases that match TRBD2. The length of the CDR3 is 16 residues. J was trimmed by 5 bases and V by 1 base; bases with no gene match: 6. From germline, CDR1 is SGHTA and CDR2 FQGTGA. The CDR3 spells CASSLRELAGDNEQFF. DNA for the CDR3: TGTGCCAGCAGCTTAAGGGAACTAGCGGGCGACAATGAGCAGTTCTTC.

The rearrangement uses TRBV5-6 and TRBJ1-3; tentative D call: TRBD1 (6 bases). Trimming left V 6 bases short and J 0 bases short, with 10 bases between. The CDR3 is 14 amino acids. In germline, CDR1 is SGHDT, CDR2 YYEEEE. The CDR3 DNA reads TGTGCCAGCATTCTCAGGGGCTCTGGAAACACCATATATTTT. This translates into CASILRGSGNTIYF.

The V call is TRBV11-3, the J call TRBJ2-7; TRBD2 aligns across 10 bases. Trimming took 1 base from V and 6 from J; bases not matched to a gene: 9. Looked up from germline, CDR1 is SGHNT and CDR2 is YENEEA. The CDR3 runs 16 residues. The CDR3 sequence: CASSLGGSGRAREQYF. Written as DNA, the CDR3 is TGTGCCAGCAGCTTAGGTGGGAGCGGGAGGGCCCGCGAGCAGTACTTC.

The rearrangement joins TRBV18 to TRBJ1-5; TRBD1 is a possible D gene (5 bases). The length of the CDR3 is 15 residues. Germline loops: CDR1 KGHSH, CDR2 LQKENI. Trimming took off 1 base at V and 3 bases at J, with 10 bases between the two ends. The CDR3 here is CASSPQGATNQPQHF. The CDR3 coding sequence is TGTGCCAGCTCACCACAAGGGGCAACCAATCAGCCCCAGCATTTT.

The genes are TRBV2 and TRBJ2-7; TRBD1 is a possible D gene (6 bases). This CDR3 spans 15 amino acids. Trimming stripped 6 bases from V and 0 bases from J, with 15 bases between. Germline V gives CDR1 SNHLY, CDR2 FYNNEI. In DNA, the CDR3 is TGTGCCAGCAGAGAGAAAGGGGGAAGCTCCTACGAGCAGTACTTC. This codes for CASREKGGSSYEQYF.

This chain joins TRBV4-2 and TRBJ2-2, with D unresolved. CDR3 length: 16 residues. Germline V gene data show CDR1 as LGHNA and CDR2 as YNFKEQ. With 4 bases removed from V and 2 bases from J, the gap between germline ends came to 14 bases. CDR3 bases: TGTGCCAGCAGCCCGCTGGGCGGCTCCAACACCGGGGAGCTGTTTTTT. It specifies CASSPLGGSNTGELFF.

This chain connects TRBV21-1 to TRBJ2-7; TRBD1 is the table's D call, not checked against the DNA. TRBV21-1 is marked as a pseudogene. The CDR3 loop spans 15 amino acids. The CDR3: CASSPCRGQSYEQYF. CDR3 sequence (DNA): TGTGCCAGCAGCCCTTGCCGCGGACAGTCCTACGAGCAGTACTTC.

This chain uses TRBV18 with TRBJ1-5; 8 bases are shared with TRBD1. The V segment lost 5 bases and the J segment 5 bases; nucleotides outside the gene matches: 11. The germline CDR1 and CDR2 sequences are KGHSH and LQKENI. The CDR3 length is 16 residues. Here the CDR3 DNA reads TGTGCCAGCTCATCGGTGGACAGGGTCAACGATCAGCCCCAGCATTTT. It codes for CASSSVDRVNDQPQHF. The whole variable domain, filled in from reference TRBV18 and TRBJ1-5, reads NAGVMQNPRHLVRRRGQEARLRCSPMKGHSHVYWYRQLPEEGLKFMVYLQKENIIDESGMPKERFSAEFPKEGPSILRIQQVVRGDSAAYFCASSSVDRVNDQPQHFGDGTRLSIL.

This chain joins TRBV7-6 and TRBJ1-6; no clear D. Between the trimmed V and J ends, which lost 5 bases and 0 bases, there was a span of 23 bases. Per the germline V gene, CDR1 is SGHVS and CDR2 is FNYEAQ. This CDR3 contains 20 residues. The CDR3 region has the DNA TGTGCCAGCAGCCCACTTAATAGTGTAGGCGGGAGCTCCTATAATTCACCCCTCCACTTT. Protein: CASSPLNSVGGSSYNSPLHF.

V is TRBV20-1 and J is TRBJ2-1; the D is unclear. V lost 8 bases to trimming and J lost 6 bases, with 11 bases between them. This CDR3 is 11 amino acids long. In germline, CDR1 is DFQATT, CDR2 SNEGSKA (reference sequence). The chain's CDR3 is CSPLYANEQFF. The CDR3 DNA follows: TGCAGTCCACTATATGCCAATGAGCAGTTCTTC.

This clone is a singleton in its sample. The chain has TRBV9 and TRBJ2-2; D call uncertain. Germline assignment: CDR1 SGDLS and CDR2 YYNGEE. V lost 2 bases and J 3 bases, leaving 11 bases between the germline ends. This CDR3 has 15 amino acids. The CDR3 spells CASSVLGSHTGELFF. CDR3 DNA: TGTGCCAGCAGCGTGTTGGGCAGCCACACCGGGGAGCTGTTTTTT.